This T cell receptor beta chain is drawn from a study of T cell changes during pregnancy in multiple sclerosis. The germline V gene encodes CDR1 SGHTA and CDR2 FQGNSA. This CDR3 is built from 15 residues. V shed 1 base and J shed 2 bases, with 10 bases lying between them. The data were produced by immunoSEQ multiplex PCR, yet TCRdb's version contains in-frame clones alone and is incomplete. The sample consists of 45,000 to 55,000 clones, 85% to 90% of them appearing once. This sequence joins TRBV7-2 and TRBJ2-3; D uncertain. This receptor was identified in a female donor with multiple sclerosis, enrolled in a pregnancy study. The material sequenced was peripheral blood, taken in the first trimester of pregnancy. CDR3 DNA sequence: TGTGCCAGCAGCTTAGTAGTCGCCTACACAGATACGCAGTATTTT. Its protein is CASSLVVAYTDTQYF.